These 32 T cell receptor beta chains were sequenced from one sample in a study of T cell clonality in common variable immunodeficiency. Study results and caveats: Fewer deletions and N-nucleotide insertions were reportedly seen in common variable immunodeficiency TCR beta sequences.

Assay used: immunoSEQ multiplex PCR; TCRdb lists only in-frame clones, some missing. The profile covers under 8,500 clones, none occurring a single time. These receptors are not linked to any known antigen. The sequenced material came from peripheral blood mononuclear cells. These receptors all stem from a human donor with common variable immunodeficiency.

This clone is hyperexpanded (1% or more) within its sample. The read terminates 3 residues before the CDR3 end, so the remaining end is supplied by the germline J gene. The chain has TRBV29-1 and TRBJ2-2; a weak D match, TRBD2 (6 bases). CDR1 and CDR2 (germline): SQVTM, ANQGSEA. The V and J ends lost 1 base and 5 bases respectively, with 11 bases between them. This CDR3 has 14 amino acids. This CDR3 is CSVEGAGRTGELFF. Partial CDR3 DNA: TGCAGCGTTGAAGGAGCGGGTAGGACCGGGGAG.

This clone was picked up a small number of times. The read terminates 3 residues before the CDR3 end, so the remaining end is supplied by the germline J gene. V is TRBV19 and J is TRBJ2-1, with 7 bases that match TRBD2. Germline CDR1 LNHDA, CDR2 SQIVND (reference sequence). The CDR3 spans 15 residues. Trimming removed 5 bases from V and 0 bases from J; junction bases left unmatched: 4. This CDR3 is CASSSGGSSYNEQFF. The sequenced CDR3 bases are TGTGCCAGTAGTTCCGGCGGGAGCTCCTACAATGAG.

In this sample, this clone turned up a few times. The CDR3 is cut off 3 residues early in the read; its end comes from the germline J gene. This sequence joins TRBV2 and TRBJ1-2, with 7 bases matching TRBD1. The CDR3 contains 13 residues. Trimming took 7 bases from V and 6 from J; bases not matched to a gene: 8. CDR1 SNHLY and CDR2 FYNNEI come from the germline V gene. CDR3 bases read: TGTGCCAGCATATCCGGGACAGAAAATGGC. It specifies CASISGTENG. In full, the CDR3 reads CASISGTENGYTF.

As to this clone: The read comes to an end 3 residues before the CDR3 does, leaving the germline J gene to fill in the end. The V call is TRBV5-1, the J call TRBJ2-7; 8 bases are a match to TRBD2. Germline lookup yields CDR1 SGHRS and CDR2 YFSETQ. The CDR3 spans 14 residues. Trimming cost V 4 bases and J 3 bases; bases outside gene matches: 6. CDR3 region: CASSPEGLVYEQYF. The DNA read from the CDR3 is TGCGCCAGCAGCCCCGAGGGACTAGTCTACGAG.

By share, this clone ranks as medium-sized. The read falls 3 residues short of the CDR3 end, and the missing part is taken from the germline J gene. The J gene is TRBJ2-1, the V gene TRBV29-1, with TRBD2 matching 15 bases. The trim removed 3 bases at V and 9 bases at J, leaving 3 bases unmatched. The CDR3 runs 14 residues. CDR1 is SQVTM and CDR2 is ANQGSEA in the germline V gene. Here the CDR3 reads CSVEGLAGGTEQFF. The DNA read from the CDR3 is TGCAGCGTTGAGGGACTAGCGGGAGGTACTGAG.

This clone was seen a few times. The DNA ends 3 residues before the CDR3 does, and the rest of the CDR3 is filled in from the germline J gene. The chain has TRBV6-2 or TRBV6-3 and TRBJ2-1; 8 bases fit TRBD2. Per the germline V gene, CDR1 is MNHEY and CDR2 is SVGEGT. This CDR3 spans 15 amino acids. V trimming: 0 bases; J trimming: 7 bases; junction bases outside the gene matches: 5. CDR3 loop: CASSYSREGGNEQFF. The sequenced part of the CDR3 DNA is TGTGCCAGCAGTTACTCACGGGAGGGGGGGAATGAG.

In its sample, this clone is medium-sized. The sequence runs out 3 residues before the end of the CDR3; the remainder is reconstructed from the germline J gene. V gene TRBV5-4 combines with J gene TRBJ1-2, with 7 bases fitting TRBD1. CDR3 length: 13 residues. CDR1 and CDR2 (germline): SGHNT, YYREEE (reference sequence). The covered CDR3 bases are TGTGCCAGCAGGACCTCCGGGACAGTCGGC. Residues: CASRTSGTVG. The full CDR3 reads CASRTSGTVGYTF.

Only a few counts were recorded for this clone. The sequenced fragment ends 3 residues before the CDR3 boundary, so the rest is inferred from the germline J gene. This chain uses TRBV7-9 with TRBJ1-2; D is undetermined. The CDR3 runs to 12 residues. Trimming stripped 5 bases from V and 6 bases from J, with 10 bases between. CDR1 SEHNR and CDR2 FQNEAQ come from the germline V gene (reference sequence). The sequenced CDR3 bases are TGTGCCAGCAGCCGGAGGCAGGATGGC. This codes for CASSRRQDG. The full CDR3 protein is CASSRRQDGYTF.

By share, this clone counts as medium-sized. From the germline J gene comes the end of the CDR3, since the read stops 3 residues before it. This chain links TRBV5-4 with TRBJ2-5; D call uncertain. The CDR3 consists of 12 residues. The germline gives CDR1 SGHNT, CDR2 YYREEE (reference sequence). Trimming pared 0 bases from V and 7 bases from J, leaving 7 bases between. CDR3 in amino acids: CASSLAEGTQYF. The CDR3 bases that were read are TGTGCCAGCAGCTTGGCCGAAGGGACC.

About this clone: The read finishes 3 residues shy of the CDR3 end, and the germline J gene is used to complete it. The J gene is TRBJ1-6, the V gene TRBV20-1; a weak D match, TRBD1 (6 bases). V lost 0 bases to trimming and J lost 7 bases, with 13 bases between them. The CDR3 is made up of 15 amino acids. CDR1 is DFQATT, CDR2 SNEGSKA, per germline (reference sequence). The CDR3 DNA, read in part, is TGCAGTGCTAGAGATCAAGCAGGGGCGAATTCACCC. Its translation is CSARDQAGANSP. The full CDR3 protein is CSARDQAGANSPLHF.

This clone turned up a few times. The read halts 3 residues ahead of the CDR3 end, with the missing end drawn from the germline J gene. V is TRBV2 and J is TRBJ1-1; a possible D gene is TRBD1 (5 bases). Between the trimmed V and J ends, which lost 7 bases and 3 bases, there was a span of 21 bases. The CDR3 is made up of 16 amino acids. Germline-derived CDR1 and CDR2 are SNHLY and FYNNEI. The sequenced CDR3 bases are TGTGCCAGCACGAAAAGGGGTCAGGGTACGGACACTGAA. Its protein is CASTKRGQGTDTE. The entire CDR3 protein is CASTKRGQGTDTEAFF.

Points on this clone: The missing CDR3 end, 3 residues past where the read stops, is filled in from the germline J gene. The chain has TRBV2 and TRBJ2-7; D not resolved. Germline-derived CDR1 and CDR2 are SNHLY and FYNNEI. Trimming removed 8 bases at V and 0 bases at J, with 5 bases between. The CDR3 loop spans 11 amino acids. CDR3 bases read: TGTGCCAGCCAATCCTCCTACGAG. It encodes CASQSSYE. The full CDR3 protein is CASQSSYEQYF.

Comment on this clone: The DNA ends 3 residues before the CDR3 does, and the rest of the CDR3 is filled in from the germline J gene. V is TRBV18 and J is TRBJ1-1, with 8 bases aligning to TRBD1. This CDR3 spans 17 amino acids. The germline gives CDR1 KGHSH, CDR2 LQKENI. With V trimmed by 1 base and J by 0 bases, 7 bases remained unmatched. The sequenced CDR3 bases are TGTGCCAGCTCACCACGTGGTCGGGACAGGATGAACACTGAA. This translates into CASSPRGRDRMNTE. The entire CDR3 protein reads CASSPRGRDRMNTEAFF.

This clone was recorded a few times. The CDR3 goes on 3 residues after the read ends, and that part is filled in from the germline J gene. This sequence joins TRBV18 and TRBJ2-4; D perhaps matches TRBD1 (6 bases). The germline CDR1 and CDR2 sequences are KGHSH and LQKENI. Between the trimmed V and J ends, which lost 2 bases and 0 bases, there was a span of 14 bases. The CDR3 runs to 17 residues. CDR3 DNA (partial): TGTGCCAGCTCACCATCCCGAACAGGGTTAGCCAAAAACATT. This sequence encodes CASSPSRTGLAKNI. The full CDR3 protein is CASSPSRTGLAKNIQYF.

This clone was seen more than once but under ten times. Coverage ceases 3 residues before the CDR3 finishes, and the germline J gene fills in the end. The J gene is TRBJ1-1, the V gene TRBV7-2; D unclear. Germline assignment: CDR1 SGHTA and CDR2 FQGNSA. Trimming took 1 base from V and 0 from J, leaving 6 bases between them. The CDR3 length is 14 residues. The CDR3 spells CASSLEVVNTEAFF. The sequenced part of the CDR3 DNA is TGTGCCAGCAGCTTAGAAGTAGTGAACACTGAA.

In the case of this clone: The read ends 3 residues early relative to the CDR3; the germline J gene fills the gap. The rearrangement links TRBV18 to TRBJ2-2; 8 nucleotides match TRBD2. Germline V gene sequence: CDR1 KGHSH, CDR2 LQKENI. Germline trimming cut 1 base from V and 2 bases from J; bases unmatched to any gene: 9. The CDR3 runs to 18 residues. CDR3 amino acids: CASSPRPLAGINTGELFF. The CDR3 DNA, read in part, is TGTGCCAGCTCACCACGGCCTCTAGCGGGTATAAACACCGGGGAG.

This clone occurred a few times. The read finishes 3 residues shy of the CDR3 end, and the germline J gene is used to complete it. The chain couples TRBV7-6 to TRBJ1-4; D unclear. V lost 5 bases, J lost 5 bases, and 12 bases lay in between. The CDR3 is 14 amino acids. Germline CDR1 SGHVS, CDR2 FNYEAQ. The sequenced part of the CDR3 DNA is TGTGCCAGCAGCCCCGGAACGGGGAATGAAAAA. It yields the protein CASSPGTGNEK. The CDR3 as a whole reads CASSPGTGNEKLFF.

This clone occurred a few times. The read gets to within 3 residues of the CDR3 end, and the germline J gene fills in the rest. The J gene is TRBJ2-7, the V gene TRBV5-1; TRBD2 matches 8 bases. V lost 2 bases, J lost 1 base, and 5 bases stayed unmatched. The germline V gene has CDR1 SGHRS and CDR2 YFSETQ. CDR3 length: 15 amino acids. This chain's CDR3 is CASSFGLASSYEQYF. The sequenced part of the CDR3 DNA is TGCGCCAGCAGCTTCGGACTAGCTAGTTCCTACGAG.

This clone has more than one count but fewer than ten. This CDR3 reads CASSLQEGLYEQYF. Incomplete CDR3 DNA: TGTGCCAGCAGCTTACAAGAGGGGCTTTACGAG. The chain joins TRBV7-6 to TRBJ2-7, with D tentatively TRBD1 or TRBD2 (5 bases each). The CDR3 end is not reached by the read, which stops 3 residues before it; the germline J gene fills it in. Germline V CDR1 and CDR2: SGHVS, FNYEAQ. V lost 2 bases and J lost 4, with 12 bases in between. The CDR3 is 14 amino acids. Full variable domain (remainder filled in from reference TRBV7-6 and TRBJ2-7): GAGVSQSPRYKVTKRGQDVALRCDPISGHVSLYWYRQALGQGPEFLTYFNYEAQQDKSGLPNDRFSAERPEGSISTLTIQRTEQRDSAMYRCASSLQEGLYEQYFGPGTRLTVT.

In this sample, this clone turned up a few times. CDR3 DNA, as far as it was read: TGTGCCAGTAGTTTGGATGAGGGCTACAATGAG. This gives the protein CASSLDEGYNE. The CDR3, in full, reads CASSLDEGYNEQFF. The V and J genes are TRBV19 and TRBJ2-1, with D possibly being TRBD2 (5 bases). The CDR3 end is not reached by the read, which stops 3 residues before it; the germline J gene fills it in. Looked up from germline, CDR1 is LNHDA and CDR2 is SQIVND (reference sequence). Trimming cost V 5 bases and J 3 bases, with 11 bases left between them. This CDR3 is built from 14 residues.

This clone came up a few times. The CDR3: CASGGGTSGELFF. Partial CDR3 DNA: TGTGCCTCGGGGGGCGGGACCTCCGGGGAG. The rearrangement uses TRBV19 and TRBJ2-2; tentatively, D is TRBD2 (7 bases). The read comes to an end 3 residues before the CDR3 does, leaving the germline J gene to fill in the end. Germline V CDR1 and CDR2: LNHDA, SQIVND (reference sequence). V was cut by 11 bases and J by 6 bases, with 16 bases left in between. CDR3 length: 13 residues.

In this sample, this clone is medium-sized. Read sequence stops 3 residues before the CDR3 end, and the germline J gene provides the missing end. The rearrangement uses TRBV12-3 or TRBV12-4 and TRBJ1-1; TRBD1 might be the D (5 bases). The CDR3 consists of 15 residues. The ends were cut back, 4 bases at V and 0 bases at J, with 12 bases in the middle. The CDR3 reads CASSWRSQVNTEAFF. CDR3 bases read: TGTGCCAGCAGTTGGCGCTCACAGGTGAACACTGAA.

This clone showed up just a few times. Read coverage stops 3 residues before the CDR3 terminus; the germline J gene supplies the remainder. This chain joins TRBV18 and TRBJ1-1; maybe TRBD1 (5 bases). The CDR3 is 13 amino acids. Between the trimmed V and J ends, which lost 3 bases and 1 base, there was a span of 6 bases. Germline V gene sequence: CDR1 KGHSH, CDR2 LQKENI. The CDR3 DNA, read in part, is TGTGCCAGCTCACCTAGGGGGAACACTGAA. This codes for CASSPRGNTE. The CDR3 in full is CASSPRGNTEAFF.

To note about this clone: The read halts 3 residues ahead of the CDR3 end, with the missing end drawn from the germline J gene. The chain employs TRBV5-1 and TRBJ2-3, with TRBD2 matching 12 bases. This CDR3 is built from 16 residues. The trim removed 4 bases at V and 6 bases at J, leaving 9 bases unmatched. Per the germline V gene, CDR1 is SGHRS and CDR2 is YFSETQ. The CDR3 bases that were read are TGCGCCAGCAGCCTGACTAGCGGGAGAGGGAGGGATACG. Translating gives CASSLTSGRGRDT. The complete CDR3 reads CASSLTSGRGRDTQYF.

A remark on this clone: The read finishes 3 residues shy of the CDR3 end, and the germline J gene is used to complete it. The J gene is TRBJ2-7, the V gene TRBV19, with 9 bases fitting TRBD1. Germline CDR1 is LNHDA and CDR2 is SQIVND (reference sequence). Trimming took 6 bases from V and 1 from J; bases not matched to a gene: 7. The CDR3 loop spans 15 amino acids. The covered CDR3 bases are TGTGCCAGTAGCAACCAAGGGACAGGGTCCTACGAG. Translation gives CASSNQGTGSYE. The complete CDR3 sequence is CASSNQGTGSYEQYF. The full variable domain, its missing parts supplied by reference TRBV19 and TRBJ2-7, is DGGITQSPKYLFRKEGQNVTLSCEQNLNHDAMYWYRQDPGQGLRLIYYSQIVNDFQKGDIAEGYSVSREKKESFPLTVTSAQKNPTAFYLCASSNQGTGSYEQYFGPGTRLTVT.

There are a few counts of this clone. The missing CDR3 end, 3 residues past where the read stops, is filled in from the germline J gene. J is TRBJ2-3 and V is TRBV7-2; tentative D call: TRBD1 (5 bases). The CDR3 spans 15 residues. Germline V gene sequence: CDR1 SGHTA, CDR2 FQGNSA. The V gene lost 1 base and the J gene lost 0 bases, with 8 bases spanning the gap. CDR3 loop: CASSLVGASTDTQYF. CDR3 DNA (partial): TGTGCCAGCAGCTTAGTAGGGGCTAGCACAGATACG.

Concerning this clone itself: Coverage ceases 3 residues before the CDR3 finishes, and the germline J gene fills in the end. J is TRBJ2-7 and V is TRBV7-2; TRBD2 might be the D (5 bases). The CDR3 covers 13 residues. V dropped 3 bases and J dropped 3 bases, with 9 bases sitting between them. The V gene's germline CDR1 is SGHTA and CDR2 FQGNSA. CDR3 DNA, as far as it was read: TGTGCCAGCAGCTTTGGCGGGCACTACGAG. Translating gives CASSFGGHYE. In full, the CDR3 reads CASSFGGHYEQYF.

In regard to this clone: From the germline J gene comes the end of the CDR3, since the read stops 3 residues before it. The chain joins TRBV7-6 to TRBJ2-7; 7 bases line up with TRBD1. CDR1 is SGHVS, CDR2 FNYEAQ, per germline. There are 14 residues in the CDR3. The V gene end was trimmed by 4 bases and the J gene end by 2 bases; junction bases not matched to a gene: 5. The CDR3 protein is CASSSQGQTYEQYF. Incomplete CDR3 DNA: TGTGCCAGCAGCTCCCAGGGACAGACCTACGAG.

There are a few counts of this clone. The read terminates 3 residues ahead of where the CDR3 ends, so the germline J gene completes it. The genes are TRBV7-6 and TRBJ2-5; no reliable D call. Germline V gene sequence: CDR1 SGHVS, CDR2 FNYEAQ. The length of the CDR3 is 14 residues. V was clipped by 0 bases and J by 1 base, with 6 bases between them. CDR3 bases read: TGTGCCAGCAGCTTAGCCGAGGCCCAAGAGACC. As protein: CASSLAEAQET. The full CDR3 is CASSLAEAQETQYF.

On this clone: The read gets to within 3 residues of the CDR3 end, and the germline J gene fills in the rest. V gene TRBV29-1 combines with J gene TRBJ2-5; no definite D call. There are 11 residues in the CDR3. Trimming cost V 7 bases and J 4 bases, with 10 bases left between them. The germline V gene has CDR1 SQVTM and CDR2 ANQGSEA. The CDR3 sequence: CSARSPETQYF. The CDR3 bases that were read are TGCAGCGCCAGGAGTCCAGAGACC.

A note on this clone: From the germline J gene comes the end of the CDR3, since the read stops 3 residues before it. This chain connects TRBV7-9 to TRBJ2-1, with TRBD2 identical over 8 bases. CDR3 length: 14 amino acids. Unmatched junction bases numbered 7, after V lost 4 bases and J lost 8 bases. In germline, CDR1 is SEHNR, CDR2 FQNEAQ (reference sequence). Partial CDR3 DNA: TGTGCCAGCAGCTACAGCGGGAGAAAGGATGAG. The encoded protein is CASSYSGRKDE. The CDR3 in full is CASSYSGRKDEQFF. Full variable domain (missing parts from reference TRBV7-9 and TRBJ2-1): DTGVSQNPRHKITKRGQNVTFRCDPISEHNRLYWYRQTLGQGPEFLTYFQNEAQLEKSRLLSDRFSAERPKGSFSTLEIQRTEQGDSAMYLCASSYSGRKDEQFFGPGTRLTVL.

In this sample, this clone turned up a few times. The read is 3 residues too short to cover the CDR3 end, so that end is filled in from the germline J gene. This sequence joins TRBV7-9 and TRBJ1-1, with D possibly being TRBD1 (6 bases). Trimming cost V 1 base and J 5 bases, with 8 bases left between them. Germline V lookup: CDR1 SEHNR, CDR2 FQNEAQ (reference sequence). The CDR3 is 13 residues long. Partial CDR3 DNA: TGTGCCAGCAGCTTAGAGGGGGAGACTGAA. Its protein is CASSLEGETE. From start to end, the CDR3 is CASSLEGETEAFF.